This T cell receptor (beta chain) was sequenced during a study of T cell responses to AZD1222 COVID-19 vaccine. The data were produced by immunoSEQ multiplex PCR, yet TCRdb's version contains in-frame clones alone and is incomplete. The sample lists some 200,000 clones, just over 90% occurring once. Study-wide findings and caveats: Mapped onto spike, vaccine-associated CD4 TCRs spanned it and were dominant at 160-218 and 743-854. Regions left unmutated in variants are reportedly the target of nearly half of spike-specific TCRs. Donors were chiefly white British, with a greater number of females, and clonal diversity was perhaps underestimated.

On this clone itself: Its target is not known.

The source material was peripheral blood, sampled 28 days after the second AZD1222 dose. This receptor was identified in an adult who received the AZD1222 COVID-19 vaccine.

The CDR3 loop is CASSSWQGNTEAFF. The CDR3 nucleotides read TGTGCCAGCAGCTCGTGGCAGGGTAACACTGAAGCTTTCTTT. The chain joins TRBV5-5 to TRBJ1-1; maybe TRBD1 (5 bases). Germline CDR1 SGHKS, CDR2 YYEKEE (reference sequence). The V end lost 3 bases, the J end lost 2 bases, and 11 bases lay between the germline ends. The CDR3 totals 14 residues.